Each of the 18 T cell receptor beta chains below was sequenced from the same sample in a study of blood T cell repertoires in COVID-19. TCRdb keeps only in-frame clones here, not all; method: immunoSEQ multiplex PCR. The table records under 150,000 clones, around 91% of them present only once. The sample consisted of peripheral blood. The receptors stem from a woman aged 55-70 years with active COVID-19.

The V gene is TRBV10-3, the J gene TRBJ1-3; 8 bases map to TRBD1. The CDR3 is 16 residues long. Germline V gives CDR1 ENHRY, CDR2 SYGVKD. Trimming at V came to 3 bases and at J to 2 bases, leaving 6 bases not matched to a gene. DNA for the CDR3: TGTGCCATCAGTGAATCGACAGGGGTCGCTGGAAACACCATATATTTT. This encodes CAISESTGVAGNTIYF.

The V and J genes are TRBV10-1 and TRBJ1-4; D is unclear. V dropped 4 bases and J dropped 11 bases, with 11 bases sitting between them. The CDR3 sequence is 12 residues long. The V gene's germline CDR1 is WNHNN and CDR2 SYGVQD (reference sequence). DNA of the CDR3: TGCGCCAGCAGTGTGACAAATGGGAAACTGTTTTTT. This codes for CASSVTNGKLFF.

V and J are TRBV3-1 (or the pseudogene TRBV3-2) and TRBJ1-4; possible D gene TRBD1, 6 bases. The germline V gene has CDR1 LGHDT and CDR2 YNNKEL (reference sequence). Between the trimmed V and J ends, which lost 0 bases and 16 bases, there was a span of 15 bases. This CDR3 has 13 residues. The CDR3 spells CASSQESRQAQFF. CDR3 coding DNA: TGTGCCAGCAGCCAAGAGAGTCGACAGGCCCAGTTTTTT.

The chain employs TRBV27 and TRBJ2-7; TRBD1 aligns across 11 bases. The CDR3 loop spans 16 amino acids. Germline CDR1 is MNHEY and CDR2 is SMNVEV (reference sequence). V was clipped by 3 bases and J by 7 bases; unmatched bases: 11. This CDR3 is CASSFLIGTGGREQYF. In DNA form, the CDR3 reads TGTGCCAGCAGTTTTCTCATTGGGACAGGGGGTCGGGAGCAGTACTTC.

The V and J genes are TRBV28 and TRBJ2-4; the D is unclear. V was shortened by 3 bases and J by 0 bases, with 9 bases between the two germline ends. The CDR3 spans 15 residues. CDR1 is MDHEN and CDR2 is SYDVKM in the germline V gene. CDR3 DNA: TGTGCCAGCAGTTTGAGTGCATTAGCCAAAAACATTCAGTACTTC. Encoded protein: CASSLSALAKNIQYF.

This sequence joins TRBV7-9 and TRBJ1-5; D is unclear. CDR3 length: 14 amino acids. The germline CDR1 and CDR2 sequences are SEHNR and FQNEAQ (reference sequence). Trimming removed 1 base at V and 5 bases at J, with 9 bases between. The CDR3 region has the DNA TGTGCCAGCAGCTTAGTAGGGAGGGATCAGCCCCAGCATTTT. It specifies CASSLVGRDQPQHF.

CDR3: CASSLASGLAGYEQYF. The CDR3 nucleotides read TGTGCCAGCAGCTTAGCGTCGGGACTAGCGGGCTACGAGCAGTACTTC. The chain employs TRBV7-2 and TRBJ2-7, with 12 nucleotides matching TRBD2. This CDR3 contains 16 residues. CDR1 and CDR2 (germline): SGHTA, FQGNSA. V trimming: 0 bases; J trimming: 3 bases; junction bases outside the gene matches: 3.

The chain couples TRBV4-2 to TRBJ2-5; tentative D call: TRBD2 (5 bases). V lost 0 bases to trimming and J lost 3 bases, with 14 bases between them. The length of the CDR3 is 16 residues. Germline V lookup: CDR1 LGHNA, CDR2 YNFKEQ. DNA for the CDR3: TGTGCCAGCAGCCAAGATCGGGGAGATTCGGAAGAGACCCAGTACTTC. This sequence encodes CASSQDRGDSEETQYF.

The J gene is TRBJ2-3, the V gene TRBV6-2 or TRBV6-3, with 9 bases matching TRBD2. Germline CDR1 MNHEY, CDR2 SVGEGT. The length of the CDR3 is 14 residues. Trimming at V came to 6 bases and at J to 4 bases, leaving 5 bases not matched to a gene. CDR3 sequence reads: CASSLLAGADTQYF. Here the CDR3 DNA reads TGTGCCAGCAGCCTCTTAGCGGGGGCAGATACGCAGTATTTT.

This sequence joins TRBV5-6 and TRBJ2-7; 9 bases agree with TRBD1. Germline trimming cut 4 bases from V and 4 bases from J; bases unmatched to any gene: 12. The length of the CDR3 is 16 residues. Germline CDR1 reads SGHDT; CDR2 reads YYEEEE. CDR3 residues: CASSPIGWGQGYEQYF. CDR3 bases: TGTGCCAGCAGCCCCATCGGATGGGGACAGGGTTACGAGCAGTACTTC.

The CDR3 is CASSLIAGGDSPRENEQFF. DNA of the CDR3: TGTGCCAGCAGCCTTATAGCGGGAGGGGATTCCCCACGGGAGAATGAGCAGTTCTTC. The V and J genes are TRBV7-6 and TRBJ2-1; 11 bases are a match to TRBD2. The CDR3 totals 19 residues. Germline values: CDR1 SGHVS, CDR2 FNYEAQ. The V gene end was trimmed by 5 bases and the J gene end by 7 bases; junction bases not matched to a gene: 19.

The J gene is TRBJ2-6, the V gene TRBV7-3, with no clear D. V lost 1 base and J 2 bases, leaving 6 bases between the germline ends. The CDR3 contains 15 residues. The germline V gene has CDR1 SGHTA and CDR2 FQGTGA. This CDR3 is CASSLMQAGANVLTF. Written as DNA, the CDR3 is TGTGCCAGCAGCTTAATGCAGGCTGGGGCCAACGTCCTGACTTTC.

The chain carries TRBV28 and TRBJ2-3, with 10 bases fitting TRBD2. From germline, CDR1 is MDHEN and CDR2 SYDVKM. Trimming removed 0 bases from V and 0 bases from J; junction bases left unmatched: 12. The CDR3 contains 20 residues. CDR3 coding DNA: TGTGCCAGCAGTTTATGGGCCGCTAGCGGGAGTGGTCCTAGCACAGATACGCAGTATTTT. Translated, it gives CASSLWAASGSGPSTDTQYF.

Only a few counts were recorded for this clone. The V call is TRBV14, the J call TRBJ2-7, with D maybe TRBD2 (5 bases). The CDR3 spans 16 residues. Trimming cost V 3 bases and J 2 bases, with 17 bases left between them. The germline gives CDR1 SGHDN, CDR2 FVKESK. Here the CDR3 reads CASSHSVRATPYEQYF. For the CDR3, the DNA is TGTGCCAGCAGCCATTCCGTGAGGGCTACCCCCTACGAGCAGTACTTC.

This clone has only a few counts. The rearrangement joins TRBV7-9 to TRBJ2-7; 13 nucleotides line up with TRBD2. Germline CDR1 and CDR2: SEHNR and FQNEAQ (reference sequence). This CDR3 is built from 18 residues. J gave up 4 bases and V 5 bases, and 14 bases lay outside the gene matches. This CDR3 reads CASSPTPGTSGTVYEQYF. CDR3 bases: TGTGCCAGCAGCCCGACCCCCGGGACTAGCGGGACAGTTTACGAGCAGTACTTC. The variable domain in full, completed from reference TRBV7-9 and TRBJ2-7, reads DTGVSQNPRHKITKRGQNVTFRCDPISEHNRLYWYRQTLGQGPEFLTYFQNEAQLEKSRLLSDRFSAERPKGSFSTLEIQRTEQGDSAMYLCASSPTPGTSGTVYEQYFGPGTRLTVT.

J is TRBJ1-4 and V is TRBV4-1; weak D call: TRBD1 (6 bases). Germline CDR1 and CDR2: MGHRA and YSYEKL. The CDR3 sequence is 17 residues long. Between the trimmed V and J ends, which lost 0 bases and 8 bases, there was a span of 19 bases. The CDR3 sequence is CASSQDWARGAREKLFF. DNA for the CDR3: TGCGCCAGCAGCCAAGATTGGGCCCGGGGGGCGCGGGAAAAACTGTTTTTT.

The V and J genes are TRBV6-2 or TRBV6-3 and TRBJ1-1; TRBD1 matches at 8 bases. The CDR3 runs 15 residues. Germline V gene sequence: CDR1 MNHEY, CDR2 SVGEGT. V was pared by 2 bases and J by 0 bases, with 2 bases of the junction left unmatched. CDR3: CASSYRDRLNTEAFF. DNA for the CDR3: TGTGCCAGCAGTTACCGGGACAGGTTGAACACTGAAGCTTTCTTT.

V gene TRBV3-1 (or the pseudogene TRBV3-2) combines with J gene TRBJ2-1, with 11 bases lining up with TRBD2. The V gene's germline CDR1 is LGHDT and CDR2 YNNKEL (reference sequence). V trimming: 6 bases; J trimming: 7 bases; junction bases outside the gene matches: 8. This CDR3 spans 15 amino acids. This CDR3 is CASSLGPSGGNEQFF. DNA of the CDR3: TGTGCCAGCAGTCTTGGTCCTAGCGGGGGGAATGAGCAGTTCTTC.